The 8 T cell receptor beta chains reported below all come from one sample, sequenced in a study of blood T cell repertoires in COVID-19 (dated by TCRdb to the early 2020s). To prepare the library, the immunoSEQ multiplex PCR assay was applied. Held by TCRdb, this immuneACCESS table contains in-frame sequences only and omits some clones. Under half of the omission traces to an unresolved V gene where checked; the cause of the rest is unknown. The sample table holds 200,000 to 250,000 clones, of which about four fifths were seen once. The ten largest clones add up to approximately 2% of the sample. Source material: PBMCs or T cells enriched from blood (not recorded which). The receptors derive from a man aged 55 to 70 who had recovered from COVID-19.

V gene TRBV6-1 combines with J gene TRBJ2-7, with D possibly TRBD1 on 5 matching bases. This CDR3 contains 10 residues. In germline, CDR1 is MNHNS, CDR2 SASEGT. V lost 7 bases and J 5 bases, leaving 6 bases between the germline ends. DNA of the CDR3: TGTGCCAGCATAGGGGACGAGCAGTACTTC. Protein sequence: CASIGDEQYF.

The chain carries TRBV15 and TRBJ1-4; tentative D call: TRBD1 (6 bases). CDR3 length: 18 residues. The V gene lost 5 bases and the J gene lost 4 bases, with 23 bases spanning the gap. Germline values: CDR1 LNHNV, CDR2 YYDKDF (reference sequence). CDR3 protein: CATSEIRGGGTLNEKLFF. The CDR3 region has the DNA TGTGCCACCAGCGAAATCAGGGGAGGGGGTACTCTTAATGAAAAACTGTTTTTT.

The chain carries TRBV5-6 and TRBJ1-2; TRBD1 matches at 7 bases. Germline trimming cut 1 base from V and 5 bases from J; bases unmatched to any gene: 5. The CDR3 is made up of 14 amino acids. The germline gives CDR1 SGHDT, CDR2 YYEEEE. CDR3 loop: CASSLRGLYYGYTF. In DNA, the CDR3 is TGTGCCAGCAGCTTGAGGGGGCTCTATTATGGCTACACCTTC.

This chain uses TRBV19 with TRBJ1-2; no reliable D call. Germline V gene lookup returns CDR1 LNHDA and CDR2 SQIVND (reference sequence). Between the trimmed V and J ends, which lost 8 bases and 7 bases, there was a span of 17 bases. CDR3 length: 13 residues. The CDR3, as DNA: TGTGCCAGTCAGAGACCGAATTCGGGTGGCTACACCTTC. Translated, it gives CASQRPNSGGYTF.

The CDR3 protein is CASSRAGVTYGYTF. The CDR3 region has the DNA TGTGCCAGCAGTCGGGCAGGGGTTACCTATGGCTACACCTTC. The chain couples TRBV25-1 to TRBJ1-2; possibly TRBD1 for D (6 bases). The CDR3 spans 14 residues. The germline V and J ends were trimmed by 5 bases and 4 bases, with 14 bases remaining between them. CDR1 is MGHDK and CDR2 is SYGVNS in the germline V gene.

The chain combines TRBV4-1 with TRBJ2-2; 9 nucleotides match TRBD1. The CDR3 is 17 residues long. Germline loops: CDR1 MGHRA, CDR2 YSYEKL. J was trimmed by 5 bases and V by 3 bases; bases with no gene match: 10. This CDR3 is CASSQHIQDRGTGELFF. The CDR3 DNA follows: TGCGCCAGCAGCCAGCACATACAGGACAGGGGTACCGGGGAGCTGTTTTTT.

The V call is TRBV29-1, the J call TRBJ2-1; tentative D call: TRBD2 (5 bases). Germline lookup yields CDR1 SQVTM and CDR2 ANQGSEA. This CDR3 is built from 15 residues. Trimming cost V 4 bases and J 6 bases, with 19 bases left between them. The CDR3 loop reads CSVGMGFLGVNEQFF. CDR3 bases: TGCAGCGTTGGAATGGGGTTTTTGGGAGTCAATGAGCAGTTCTTC.

The CDR3 loop reads CAWSHPGDTQYF. CDR3 nucleotides: TGTGCCTGGAGTCATCCAGGAGATACGCAGTATTTT. The chain employs TRBV30 and TRBJ2-3; no clear D gene. V lost 2 bases and J 5 bases, leaving 8 bases between the germline ends. This CDR3 has 12 amino acids. The germline V gene encodes CDR1 GTSNPN and CDR2 SVGIG (reference sequence).